A selection of T cell receptor beta chains follows, all from one sample in a study of post-analysis software for immune sequencing data. TCRdb ran MiXCR on the PCR reads and lists one entry per CDR3 protein. The sample consists of 750,000 to 950,000 distinct CDR3 sequences, 53% of them appearing once. The specimen sequenced was blood. Receptor source: a girl aged 5 to 17 with multiple sclerosis. Both conserved end residues are part of each CDR3. A D gene is named only where the DNA matches it firmly. Clone size is given for some rows only: seen once, a few or many times, or a class if the clone is expanded.

V	J	size	D	DNA	CDR3
TRBV10-3	TRBJ1-2	-	-	TGTGCCATCAGTGATCCCAACAGGGCGCCGAACTATGGCTACACCTTC	CAISDPNRAPNYGYTF
TRBV20-1	TRBJ2-1	once	TRBD2	TGCAGTGCTAGAGCTAGCGGGGGCTCCTACAATGAGCAGTTCTTC	CSARASGGSYNEQFF
TRBV4-2	TRBJ2-7	few	TRBD2	TGTGCCAGCAGCCAAGACCCGGCGGGGGGTTACGAGCAGTACTTC	CASSQDPAGGYEQYF
TRBV6-5	TRBJ1-4	-	TRBD1	TGTGCCAGCAGTTACTCGACAGGGTGGGGAAAACTGTTTTTT	CASSYSTGWGKLFF
TRBV20-1	TRBJ2-3	-	-	TGCAGTGCTAGGGGGGCAGGGAGGACAGATACGCAGTATTTT	CSARGAGRTDTQYF
TRBV7-2	TRBJ1-6	-	TRBD1	TGTGCCAGCAGCCCGCCCGGGACAGCAAATTCAGCCCTCCACTTT	CASSPPGTANSALHF
TRBV29-1	TRBJ2-7	few	-	TGCAGCGTTACTGAATCCTACGAGCAGTACTTC	CSVTESYEQYF
TRBV27	TRBJ1-4	-	-	TGTGCCAGCAGTTTCGGACAGTTTCGTGAAAAACTGTTTTTT	CASSFGQFREKLFF
TRBV29-1	TRBJ2-5	-	-	TGCAGCGTTGTCGTGGGAGGAGAGACCCAGTACTTC	CSVVVGGETQYF
TRBV20-1	TRBJ2-7	-	TRBD2	TGCAGTGCACGTGGAACTAGCGGGAGTGACGAGCAGTACTTC	CSARGTSGSDEQYF
TRBV7-8	TRBJ1-2	-	-	TGTGCCAGCAGCTTAGCGAGGTTGGGGGTGAAAAAAGGCTACACCTTC	CASSLARLGVKKGYTF
TRBV29-1	TRBJ2-2	-	-	TGCAGCGTTGAACTGCGGGGAACGAACACCGGGGAGCTGTTTTTT	CSVELRGTNTGELFF
TRBV10-3	TRBJ2-1	once	TRBD1	TGTGCCACCCAGGGACAGGCCGCCTACAATGAGCAGTTCTTC	CATQGQAAYNEQFF
TRBV27	TRBJ1-1	once	-	TGTGCCAGCAGTTTATCTGGGGTGAAGAAGTTGAACACTGAAGCTTTCTTT	CASSLSGVKKLNTEAFF
TRBV6-1	TRBJ2-3	few	-	TGTGCCAGCAGTGAATCAGTGCAGTCCCGCCCAGATACGCAGTATTTT	CASSESVQSRPDTQYF
TRBV29-1	TRBJ2-7	-	TRBD2	TGCAGCGTTGAGGTGCGGTCGGCTAGCGGGCCCGAGCAGTACTTC	CSVEVRSASGPEQYF
TRBV29-1	TRBJ2-7	few	-	TGCAGCGTCGTACCTGGGGCCTACGAGCAGTACTTC	CSVVPGAYEQYF
TRBV29-1	TRBJ2-6	-	-	TGCAGCGTTGATGCAGGGTCTGGGGCCAACGTCCTGACTTTC	CSVDAGSGANVLTF
TRBV2	TRBJ2-7	-	TRBD2	TGTGCCAGCGTGGATGCGGTAGCGGGACCTTTCTCCTACGAGCAGTACTTC	CASVDAVAGPFSYEQYF
TRBV20-1	TRBJ2-7	once	-	TGCAGTGCCGAGGCAAGGGGGACCGAGCAGTACTTC	CSAEARGTEQYF
TRBV5-1	TRBJ2-1	many	-	TGCGCCAGCAGCACTAGTACAGGGCACCGCGAGCAGTTCTTC	CASSTSTGHREQFF
TRBV6-6	TRBJ2-2	-	-	TGTGCCAGCATGCGACCTAACACCGGGGAGCTGTTTTTT	CASMRPNTGELFF
TRBV20-1	TRBJ2-3	-	-	TGCAGTGTCACGTCGCAGTACCCAGATACGCAGTATTTT	CSVTSQYPDTQYF
TRBV5-1	TRBJ2-5	-	-	TGCGCCAGCGACAGAGGGAACCAAGAGACCCAGTACTTC	CASDRGNQETQYF